Each of the 9 T cell receptor beta chains below was sequenced from the same sample in a study of blood T cell repertoires in COVID-19 (dated by TCRdb to about 2020). Libraries were built with the immunoSEQ multiplex PCR assay. The clones in this table, taken by TCRdb from immuneACCESS, are in-frame only. Not every clone is retained; where verified, under half of the shortfall comes from an unresolved V gene, and the cause of the rest is unknown. Within this sample are more than 95,000 clones, with about 90% of them counted one time only. The biggest ten clones account for 3.5% of the sample. The sequenced sample was peripheral blood. Receptors were obtained from a human donor in a cohort sampled during active COVID-19.

V is TRBV27 and J is TRBJ2-2; the match to TRBD2 covers 14 bases. The CDR3 consists of 18 residues. V lost 3 bases to trimming and J lost 3 bases; unmatched junction nucleotides: 6. CDR1 is MNHEY and CDR2 is SMNVEV in the germline V gene (reference sequence). CDR3 sequence (DNA): TGTGCCAGCAGTTTTGGGACTAGCGGGAGATTTGACACCGGGGAGCTGTTTTTT. Protein sequence: CASSFGTSGRFDTGELFF.

The chain carries TRBV5-1 and TRBJ2-2; 8 nucleotides line up with TRBD2. Germline CDR1 SGHRS, CDR2 YFSETQ. Trimming took 2 bases from V and 5 from J; bases not matched to a gene: 8. The CDR3 length is 16 residues. The DNA for the CDR3 is TGCGCCAGCAGCTTCACTAGCGGAGGTTCAACCGGGGAGCTGTTTTTT. Translation gives CASSFTSGGSTGELFF.

This chain joins TRBV19 and TRBJ2-3; 7 bases line up with TRBD2. Germline lookup yields CDR1 LNHDA and CDR2 SQIVND (reference sequence). V gave up 8 bases and J gave up 2 bases; unmatched junction bases: 10. CDR3 length equals 15 residues. The DNA of the CDR3 is TGTGCCAGTCAAGGGCGGGACTACGACACAGATACGCAGTATTTT. Protein product: CASQGRDYDTDTQYF.

V usage is TRBV9 and J usage is TRBJ2-7; D is perhaps TRBD1 (6 bases). With 3 bases removed from V and 5 bases from J, the gap between germline ends came to 18 bases. This CDR3 region has 15 residues. The germline V gene encodes CDR1 SGDLS and CDR2 YYNGEE. DNA for the CDR3: TGTGCCAGCAGCGCACGCAACACAGGGTCCGACGAGCAGTACTTC. Translated: CASSARNTGSDEQYF.

The V gene is TRBV27, the J gene TRBJ1-2; 7 nucleotides match TRBD1. Germline V CDR1 and CDR2: MNHEY, SMNVEV (reference sequence). V shed 3 bases, J shed 4 bases, and the junction held 5 bases outside the gene matches. The CDR3 covers 14 residues. CDR3 bases: TGTGCCAGCAGTTTTAGGGGGCTACGCTATGGCTACACCTTC. This sequence encodes CASSFRGLRYGYTF.

The rearrangement uses TRBV27 and TRBJ1-4; possible D gene TRBD1, 6 bases. CDR1 is MNHEY and CDR2 is SMNVEV in the germline V gene (reference sequence). This CDR3 region has 15 residues. V lost 3 bases to trimming and J lost 3 bases, with 11 bases between them. This CDR3 is CASSFGGAANEKLFF. DNA of the CDR3: TGTGCCAGCAGTTTTGGGGGGGCAGCTAATGAAAAACTGTTTTTT.

This chain connects TRBV18 to TRBJ1-1; D is possibly TRBD1 (6 bases). Germline CDR1 reads KGHSH; CDR2 reads LQKENI. The CDR3 totals 17 residues. Trimming took off 3 bases at V and 11 bases at J, with 28 bases between the two ends. CDR3 in amino acids: CASSPLEGGTPKPSAFF. The DNA of the CDR3 is TGTGCCAGCTCACCTTTAGAGGGGGGGACTCCGAAACCGAGCGCTTTCTTT.

In its sample, this clone was seen a few times. This sequence joins TRBV29-1 and TRBJ1-6; 10 bases agree with TRBD1. CDR1 and CDR2 from the germline V gene are SQVTM and ANQGSEA. The CDR3 totals 13 residues. Germline trimming cut 6 bases from V and 9 bases from J; bases unmatched to any gene: 5. The CDR3 nucleotides read TGCAGCGTGGCCGGGACAGGGGCTTCACCCCTCCACTTT. Translation: CSVAGTGASPLHF.

This clone was seen a handful of times. The V and J genes are TRBV28 and TRBJ1-2; 8 nucleotides line up with TRBD1. CDR3 length: 13 amino acids. Germline V gene data show CDR1 as MDHEN and CDR2 as SYDVKM. The trim removed 5 bases at V and 8 bases at J, leaving 7 bases unmatched. DNA for the CDR3: TGTGCCAGCAGTCCGGACAGGGTGAGAGGCTACACCTTC. Amino acids: CASSPDRVRGYTF.